This T cell receptor beta chain emerged from a study of blood T cells in healthy people across ages. Alongside a J-beta primer mix, a sample-barcoded 5' primer served in a second PCR lasting roughly 6 to 11 cycles. TCRdb fed the 5' RACE reads into MiXCR, producing one record per CDR3 protein. The data contain just under 550,000 distinct CDR3 sequences, around 24% of them singletons. The study isolated at least 6.5 million PBMCs from each sample. Study-level results: Measured against age, TCR beta diversity per million T cells decreased in a roughly linear manner.

Germline values: CDR1 SGDLS, CDR2 YYNGEE. The V end was cut by 0 bases, the J end by 1 base, with 3 bases between. The CDR3 runs 13 residues. Turning to this clonotype: The antigen remains undetermined.

The same specimen was also included in a second study, on T cells of mothers and their children. As that study records: Persistent microchimeric T cell clones were sought, and none were detected.

This chain connects TRBV9 to TRBJ2-3; D is unclear. Source material: blood. This receptor was identified in a boy aged 5-17 years in good health. The CDR3 bases are TGTGCCAGCAGCGTAGACCGCACAGATACGCAGTATTTT. This gives the protein CASSVDRTDTQYF.